This T cell receptor beta chain came from a study of CD8 T cells in Susac syndrome. Trimming removed 2 bases from V and 7 bases from J, with 5 bases in between. This CDR3 region has 11 residues. Germline V gene lookup returns CDR1 SGHTA and CDR2 FQGNSA. When the RNA was reverse transcribed, random hexamers were used with an input of roughly 0.45 to 1 ug. TCRdb analysed the immunoSEQ multiplex PCR reads with MiXCR anew, one entry per CDR3 protein. The sample has about 120,000 distinct CDR3 sequences, roughly 95% seen once. The receptor comes from a human donor with Susac syndrome. The rearrangement joins TRBV7-2 to TRBJ2-5; no clear D gene. Sample: CD4+ T cells from PBMCs. CDR3 residues: CASSLSVTQYF. DNA for the CDR3: TGTGCCAGCAGCTTATCTGTGACCCAGTACTTC.